A single sample is the source of the 28 T cell receptor beta chains below, sequenced in a study of cytotoxic CD8 clonotypes in ibrutinib-treated CLL. This table comes from immunoSEQ multiplex PCR, and its TCRdb copy is limited to in-frame clones, with some not included. The sample holds about 330,000 clones; over 55% are singletons and the top ten take 6.3%. The sample consisted of PBMCs, taken after 36 months of ibrutinib treatment. These receptors came from a human donor with chronic lymphocytic leukemia.

The rearrangement uses TRBV5-6 and TRBJ2-1, with TRBD2 matching over 13 bases. Germline CDR1 is SGHDT and CDR2 is YYEEEE. Trimming took 3 bases from V and 6 from J; bases not matched to a gene: 9. The CDR3 is made up of 17 amino acids. Here the CDR3 DNA reads TGTGCCAGCAGCTCGGGGTGGGGGACTAGCGGGACCAATGAGCAGTTCTTC. Protein: CASSSGWGTSGTNEQFF. Drawing the rest from reference TRBV5-6 and TRBJ2-1, the complete variable domain is DAGVTQSPTHLIKTRGQQVTLRCSPKSGHDTVSWYQQALGQGPQFIFQYYEEEERQRGNFPDRFSGHQFPNYSSELNVNALLLGDSALYLCASSSGWGTSGTNEQFFGPGTRLTVL.

This clone was found once. The chain has TRBV19 and TRBJ1-6; D is unresolved. CDR1 is LNHDA and CDR2 is SQIVND in the germline V gene (reference sequence). The V end lost 7 bases, the J end lost 6 bases, and 7 bases lay between the germline ends. This CDR3 spans 12 amino acids. DNA of the CDR3: TGTGCCAGTAAAGGACCTAATTCACCCCTCCACTTT. The encoded protein is CASKGPNSPLHF.

V and J are TRBV18 and TRBJ2-3; D is unresolved. Trimming cost V 2 bases and J 1 base, with 10 bases left between them. The CDR3 runs to 15 residues. In germline, CDR1 is KGHSH, CDR2 LQKENI. CDR3 sequence reads: CASSPGDARTDTQYF. In DNA, the CDR3 is TGTGCCAGCTCACCAGGGGATGCCCGCACAGATACGCAGTATTTT.

The chain combines TRBV10-3 with TRBJ2-1; 10 bases map to TRBD2. This CDR3 has 16 residues. Germline V gives CDR1 ENHRY, CDR2 SYGVKD. V lost 5 bases to trimming and J lost 2 bases; unmatched junction nucleotides: 6. CDR3 nucleotides: TGTGCCATCAGTCCTAGCGGGGGCACAACCTACAATGAGCAGTTCTTC. Its protein is CAISPSGGTTYNEQFF.

V is TRBV9 and J is TRBJ2-1; D tentatively fits TRBD1 or TRBD2 (5 bases each). From germline, CDR1 is SGDLS and CDR2 YYNGEE. The CDR3 contains 16 residues. Deletions cut 4 bases from V and 0 bases from J, with 14 bases between. This chain's CDR3 is CASSTRDGFSYNEQFF. In DNA, the CDR3 is TGTGCCAGCAGCACTCGGGACGGATTCTCCTACAATGAGCAGTTCTTC.

The V call is TRBV19, the J call TRBJ2-2; 8 bases match TRBD1. The CDR3 contains 14 residues. Unmatched junction bases numbered 8, after V lost 4 bases and J lost 10 bases. Germline V gene lookup returns CDR1 LNHDA and CDR2 SQIVND (reference sequence). The CDR3 DNA reads TGTGCCAGTAGTACATCCAGGGGGCTGGAGGAGCTGTTTTTT. This gives the protein CASSTSRGLEELFF.

This chain uses TRBV5-1 with TRBJ2-3; D unresolved. Per the germline V gene, CDR1 is SGHRS and CDR2 is YFSETQ. This CDR3 spans 14 amino acids. V dropped 6 bases and J dropped 0 bases, with 11 bases sitting between them. The CDR3 region has the DNA TGCGCCAGCACCTCGAAGACCAGCACAGATACGCAGTATTTT. Protein product: CASTSKTSTDTQYF.

The J gene is TRBJ2-7, the V gene TRBV20-1; D not resolved. Per germline, CDR1 DFQATT and CDR2 SNEGSKA (reference sequence). Between the trimmed V and J ends, which lost 6 bases and 6 bases, there was a span of 12 bases. The CDR3 has 11 amino acids. CDR3 coding DNA: TGCAGTGCCCCTTTCGGGCGCGAGCAGTACTTC. Protein product: CSAPFGREQYF.

This clone turned up a few times. CDR3 loop: CASSLGSGTGETQYF. The CDR3 bases are TGCGCCAGCAGCTTGGGGTCGGGAACCGGGGAGACCCAGTACTTC. The V call is TRBV5-1, the J call TRBJ2-5, with D perhaps matching TRBD2 (5 bases). CDR1 SGHRS and CDR2 YFSETQ come from the germline V gene. The CDR3 is made up of 15 amino acids. Trimming stripped 0 bases from V and 5 bases from J, with 14 bases between.

This clone was seen a few times. The genes are TRBV20-1 and TRBJ1-1; no definite D call. CDR1 and CDR2 from the germline V gene are DFQATT and SNEGSKA (reference sequence). This CDR3 has 8 residues. The CDR3 coding sequence is TGCACCACAAGGCCAGCTTTCTTT. This sequence encodes CTTRPAFF.

The chain couples TRBV29-1 to TRBJ2-3, with 8 bases that match TRBD1. CDR1 and CDR2 from the germline V gene are SQVTM and ANQGSEA. The CDR3 spans 13 residues. V was clipped by 4 bases and J by 6 bases; unmatched bases: 6. The CDR3 nucleotides read TGCAGCGTTGCAGGGGGCGCGACGGATACGCAGTATTTT. This encodes CSVAGGATDTQYF.

A few counts support this clone. J is TRBJ2-5 and V is TRBV14; D gene ambiguous. Trimming removed 0 bases from V and 5 bases from J, with 13 bases in between. There are 15 residues in the CDR3. Germline CDR1 and CDR2: SGHDN and FVKESK. CDR3 amino acids: CASSQDRLILETQYF. Written as DNA, the CDR3 is TGTGCCAGCAGCCAAGATCGTTTGATTCTGGAGACCCAGTACTTC.

The chain combines TRBV30 with TRBJ1-4; a weak D match, TRBD1 (6 bases). The CDR3 runs 19 residues. Germline V CDR1 and CDR2: GTSNPN, SVGIG (reference sequence). Trimming took off 5 bases at V and 3 bases at J, with 28 bases between the two ends. The CDR3 region is CAWPPPGPGVRRPNEKLFF. The CDR3 DNA reads as TGTGCCTGGCCCCCTCCGGGACCAGGGGTCAGGAGGCCTAATGAAAAACTGTTTTTT.

Points on this clone: The identical CDR3 is also encoded by other nucleotide sequences in the sample. The chain carries TRBV4-1 and TRBJ2-2; TRBD2 is a possible D gene (6 bases). CDR1 is MGHRA and CDR2 is YSYEKL in the germline V gene. The V end was cut by 1 base, the J end by 5 bases, with 8 bases between. CDR3 size: 14 residues. In DNA, the CDR3 is TGCGCCAGCAGCCAAGTGGGGGGAACCGGGGAGCTGTTTTTT. This gives the protein CASSQVGGTGELFF.

The chain links TRBV25-1 to TRBJ2-5, with D hard to call. Germline V gene lookup returns CDR1 MGHDK and CDR2 SYGVNS. Trimming took off 0 bases at V and 5 bases at J, with 16 bases between the two ends. This CDR3 has 16 residues. CDR3 loop: CASSEYRRDSRETQYF. In DNA, the CDR3 is TGTGCCAGCAGTGAATATCGACGAGATTCCCGGGAGACCCAGTACTTC.

CDR3 in amino acids: CASSTGGYEQYF. Here the CDR3 DNA reads TGTGCCAGCAGCACCGGGGGCTACGAGCAGTACTTC. The chain joins TRBV13 to TRBJ2-7; tentative D call: TRBD2 (6 bases). Trimming cost V 5 bases and J 3 bases, with 8 bases left between them. Germline CDR1 and CDR2: PRHDT and FYEKMQ (reference sequence). The CDR3 covers 12 residues.

This clone showed up just a few times. CDR3 region: CASSLTGQLDIQYF. The CDR3 DNA is TGTGCCAGCAGCTTAACGGGACAGTTGGACATTCAGTACTTC. The chain couples TRBV7-3 to TRBJ2-4; 7 positions agree with TRBD1. Germline trimming cut 0 bases from V and 8 bases from J; bases unmatched to any gene: 4. Germline V lookup: CDR1 SGHTA, CDR2 FQGTGA. The CDR3 length is 14 residues.

The rearrangement joins TRBV6-6 to TRBJ2-3; D possibly matches TRBD1 or TRBD2 (5 bases each). The CDR3 consists of 16 residues. Trimming took off 2 bases at V and 6 bases at J, with 18 bases between the two ends. Looked up from germline, CDR1 is MNHNY and CDR2 is SVGAGI (reference sequence). The CDR3: CASSYPRLGDLDTQYF. The CDR3 DNA reads TGTGCCAGCAGTTACCCAAGACTGGGGGATTTGGATACGCAGTATTTT.

This clone was picked up a small number of times. The J gene is TRBJ1-1, the V gene TRBV27; no definite D call. Germline CDR1 is MNHEY and CDR2 is SMNVEV (reference sequence). V lost 3 bases and J 5 bases, leaving 4 bases between the germline ends. The CDR3 length is 11 residues. CDR3: CASSLGTEAFF. The CDR3 DNA reads TGTGCCAGCAGTTTGGGTACTGAAGCTTTCTTT.

The chain has TRBV10-3 and TRBJ1-2, with 8 bases aligning to TRBD1. V gave up 10 bases and J gave up 7 bases; unmatched junction bases: 11. The CDR3 runs 13 residues. Germline V gene data show CDR1 as ENHRY and CDR2 as SYGVKD. This chain's CDR3 is CASGQGTPFGYTF. The CDR3 coding sequence is TGTGCCAGCGGACAGGGCACCCCTTTTGGCTACACCTTC.

V is TRBV5-1 and J is TRBJ1-2; D ambiguous. Germline CDR1 and CDR2: SGHRS and YFSETQ. The germline V and J ends were trimmed by 0 bases and 4 bases, with 13 bases remaining between them. This CDR3 has 15 amino acids. CDR3 residues: CASSLEGLFSYGYTF. CDR3 nucleotide sequence: TGCGCCAGCAGCTTGGAAGGACTGTTCTCCTATGGCTACACCTTC.

This chain joins TRBV7-3 and TRBJ2-7; TRBD1 or TRBD2 may be the D gene (6 bases each). V lost 2 bases and J 7 bases, leaving 15 bases between the germline ends. CDR3 length: 14 amino acids. Per germline, CDR1 SGHTA and CDR2 FQGTGA. CDR3 DNA sequence: TGTGCCAGCAGCTTATTGGGGGGCTTCCATGAGCAGTACTTC. It encodes CASSLLGGFHEQYF.

This clone was seen a few times. The chain joins TRBV5-4 to TRBJ2-5, with 8 nucleotides matching TRBD2. V trimming: 3 bases; J trimming: 4 bases; junction bases outside the gene matches: 8. This CDR3 comprises 15 residues. Germline-derived CDR1 and CDR2 are SGHNT and YYREEE (reference sequence). The CDR3 DNA sequence: TGTGCCAGCAGCTCGACAGCGGGAGTCGTAGAGACCCAGTACTTC. It yields the protein CASSSTAGVVETQYF.

This chain connects TRBV7-3 to TRBJ2-5; D unclear. V was pared by 1 base and J by 5 bases, with 5 bases between. This CDR3 region has 12 residues. The germline CDR1 and CDR2 sequences are SGHTA and FQGTGA. The CDR3 here is CASSLIGETQYF. CDR3 sequence (DNA): TGTGCCAGCAGCTTAATTGGGGAGACCCAGTACTTC. Drawing the rest from reference TRBV7-3 and TRBJ2-5, the complete variable domain is GAGVSQTPSNKVTEKGKYVELRCDPISGHTALYWYRQSLGQGPEFLIYFQGTGAADDSGLPNDRFFAVRPEGSVSTLKIQRTERGDSAVYLCASSLIGETQYFGPGTRLLVL.

The V gene is TRBV6-1, the J gene TRBJ2-3; no definite D call. The CDR3 loop spans 16 amino acids. Germline V gives CDR1 MNHNS, CDR2 SASEGT. Trimming left V 1 base short and J 3 bases short, with 14 bases between. CDR3 in amino acids: CASSEVSLWATDTQYF. In DNA form, the CDR3 reads TGTGCCAGCAGTGAAGTAAGTCTGTGGGCAACAGATACGCAGTATTTT.

The chain links TRBV6-6 to TRBJ2-7; unclear D gene. This CDR3 region has 13 residues. CDR1 is MNHNY, CDR2 SVGAGI, per germline (reference sequence). The V end lost 7 bases, the J end lost 11 bases, and 21 bases lay between the germline ends. The CDR3 region has the DNA TGTGCCAGCATTTCTCTTTATGGCAGGAAGGAGTACTTC. This encodes CASISLYGRKEYF.

This chain uses TRBV29-1 with TRBJ1-2; D remains ambiguous. The CDR3 is made up of 12 amino acids. The ends were cut back, 4 bases at V and 3 bases at J, with 9 bases in the middle. Germline V lookup: CDR1 SQVTM, CDR2 ANQGSEA. CDR3 amino acids: CSVGPDDYGYTF. CDR3 bases: TGCAGCGTTGGGCCCGACGACTATGGCTACACCTTC.

This chain links TRBV19 with TRBJ2-1, with D perhaps matching TRBD1 or TRBD2 (5 bases each). The CDR3 runs to 12 residues. Germline V CDR1 and CDR2: LNHDA, SQIVND (reference sequence). Trimming left V 5 bases short and J 9 bases short, with 11 bases between. The CDR3 loop is CASSPRDGEQFF. The CDR3, as DNA: TGTGCCAGTAGTCCCCGGGACGGTGAGCAGTTCTTC.